This record concerns one T cell receptor (beta chain) sequence. This clone was seen just once. There is no known antigen for this receptor. Base qualities are not recorded, but no much larger clone differs from it by a single base. The sample originates from a study of shared clonotypes between healthy human individuals (dated by TCRdb to 2019 to 2021). Background for the entire study: The cohort comprised a couple of women and a few men aged 18 to 49 years. For each donor, three plates each were used for CD4 naive and CD4 memory, two plates were used for CD8 naive, and one plate was used for CD8 memory. To estimate repertoire size and how much clonotype sharing occurs between individuals, the study deeply sequenced the blood TCR repertoires of five healthy adults. Libraries were prepared and TCR repertoires were sequenced by different laboratories using diverse techniques, in order to increase sequencing depth and limit assay-specific biases. Each donor's leukapheresis produced roughly between roughly 0.9 and 8.9 billion PBMCs.

Using the deep immunoSEQ assay, multiplex PCR amplified TCR CDR3 regions from genomic DNA. Extracted genomic DNA from each cell subset was spread evenly across all wells of several immunoSEQ 96-well plates, with each plate serving as a replicate. For sorted subsets, roughly 200 ng of genomic DNA, equivalent to 25,000 to 35,000 T cell genomes, went into each replicate PCR. The purified libraries were quantified using a Qubit 3.0 fluorometer, sized with a Bioanalyzer 2100, and then quantified again using the KAPA Library Quantification kit. A separate single-read 150-cycle Illumina NextSeq 550 flow cell was used to sequence each immunoSEQ 96-well plate. The source study handled its data this way. Because only junctional sequences without quality scores were contained in the immunoSEQ output, filtering matching that applied to full-length reads could not be performed. Sequences were annotated with PyIR, a Python wrapper for IgBLAST v1.9, using IMGT germline references to assign V/J genes and CDR3. Reads were filtered out if the reads had weak V/J assignments (E-value above 1e-6), no CDR3, stop codons, out-of-frame junctions, or ambiguous translated residues. V3J clonotypes were defined as sequences sharing the same inferred V gene, J gene, and CDR3 amino acid sequence. Percentage overlap between repertoires was computed as shared unique clonotypes divided by the size of the smaller repertoire. Repertoire richness was assessed with RTK rarefaction, the Chao1 estimator, and Recon v2.1 estimates of unobserved clonotypes. Generation probabilities were computed with OLGA for all TCRbeta clonotypes obtained by the gDNA method from several donors. Drawn from immuneACCESS, this table holds only the in-frame rearrangements with V and J called that TCRdb kept. Clones are partly lost; checked studies trace under half to an unresolved V gene and leave the rest unexplained. Clone size and the V and J calls come from that table; the DNA yielded D and trimming. Counted in this sample were 660,000 or so clones; about 95% of them appeared once. The ten largest clones represent roughly 0.12% of the sample.

Points the paper makes about the study in general: Pairwise subsampling indicated that sequencing depth was expected to affect the degree of clonotype sharing among donors. Compared with non-shared clonotypes, clonotypes shared by all four sorted-subset donors had higher generation probabilities. Estimated clonotype richness was generally larger for naive than for memory subsets. Sampling was limited to blood, and TCR repertoires in tissue likely differ from TCR repertoires in blood. Sharing across a few donors was observed for approximately 5% of naive CD4, over 3% of naive CD8, over 2% of memory CD4, and about 0.4% of memory CD8 clonotypes. Because the study included only a small number of donors, the genetic and exposure-history diversity represented was limited. Even with the large sequencing depth, rarefaction of the sorted-subset datasets indicated that sequencing was incomplete.

For the CD8 naive samples, CD45RO-negative cells were positively selected for CCR7, yielding a CD45RA+CCR7+ population from which TemRA cells were excluded. Donors were healthy HIV-negative adults with no recently reported acute infections or vaccinations. All donors were Caucasian adults living in Nashville, Tennessee, USA. After blood collection by leukapheresis, PBMCs were isolated using Ficoll-Histopaque density gradient centrifugation and then cryopreserved in the vapor phase of liquid nitrogen. Analytical flow cytometry was used to check the purity and quantity of each magnetically sorted T cell population. Each sorted fraction had its genomic DNA isolated and then quantified by UV absorbance on a Nanodrop 2000c. This receptor was taken from a woman in her thirties in good health. The sample was naive CD8+ T cells sorted from blood. Interpreted using the paper, the cell subset or site label stands for: CD45RA+CCR7+.

The CDR3 region reads CAISGGLAGPTDTQYF. The nucleotide sequence is given as TGTGCCATCAGTGGGGGACTAGCGGGACCCACAGATACGCAGTATTTT. The V gene is TRBV10-3 and the J gene is TRBJ2-3; 13 central nucleotides agree with TRBD2. Via the germline V gene, CDR1 is ENHRY and CDR2 SYGVKD. V is trimmed back by 4 bases and J by 2 bases, and the junction contains 3 bases that no gene match accounts for. The CDR3 sequence holds 16 residues, the cysteine and phenylalanine included. Kept here is only the CDR3 DNA, which spans 48 bases and is read in frame from base 1.